This T cell receptor beta chain was identified during a study of cytomegalovirus exposure and HLA in healthy donors. Study-level information: Among 350 to 500 genotyped donors, around 77% fell in the Caucasian-associated ancestry cluster. Findings and limits, study-wide: Later work associated over 15,000 TCR beta sequences with HLA alleles at 0.05 false discovery rate.

In the case of this clone: No antigen is known for it.

Germline V gene data show CDR1 as SEHNR and CDR2 as FQNEAQ (reference sequence). The CDR3 totals 14 residues. The J segment lost 5 bases and the V segment lost 5 bases, leaving 3 bases of the junction unmatched. PCR involved 60 Vbeta and 13 Jbeta primers. Assay used: immunoSEQ multiplex PCR; TCRdb lists only in-frame clones, some missing. The sample has 200,000 or so clones, about 82% seen once. The V and J genes are TRBV7-9 and TRBJ1-5; 10 bases are shared with TRBD1. This receptor was obtained from a man aged 30 to 45 in good health and CMV-seronegative. Sequences were obtained from PBMCs. This CDR3 is CASSLGQGDQPQHF. CDR3 coding DNA: TGTGCCAGCAGCCTAGGACAGGGGGATCAGCCCCAGCATTTT.